This TCR beta chain emerged from a study of shared clonotypes between healthy human individuals. Study-level information: Samples came from two female and three male donors aged 18 to 49.

Authors' processing steps: Junction-only immunoSEQ data arrived without quality scores, meaning filtering differed. The table came from immunoSEQ multiplex PCR; TCRdb's copy has only in-frame clones and leaves some out. V, J and clone size are taken as reported in that table, and D and trimming were inferred from the DNA itself. The sample has over 2,000,000 clones; 80% to 95% are singletons. CD8 cells regarded as naive lacked CD45RO, were positively chosen for CCR7, and omitted terminally differentiated effector memory CD45RA+ cells. Study outcomes and limitations: Blood was the only sampled material, and tissue repertoires likely differ. The rarefaction results pointed to incomplete sorted-subset sequencing despite large depth.

About this clone itself: Its target is unknown.

Germline V gene sequence: CDR1 SNHLY, CDR2 FYNNEI. J was trimmed by 6 bases and V by 6 bases; bases with no gene match: 9. This CDR3 contains 15 residues. This TCR derives from a young man in good health. Some clones in this sample may be carry-over from other donors' samples. What was sequenced was naive CD8+ T cells from PBMCs. The chain has TRBV2 and TRBJ1-1; TRBD1 agrees at 11 bases. The CDR3 coding sequence is TGTGCCAGCAGAAAAGGACAGGGGGCTGTCGCTGAAGCTTTCTTT. This codes for CASRKGQGAVAEAFF.